This TCR beta chain appears in the sequencing data of a study of monozygotic twins with cystic fibrosis (dated by TCRdb to 2020 to 2022). Study-level background: Barcoded libraries were prepared from about 3 micrograms of fragmented DNA with approximately 15 PCR cycles. Data for three of the twin pairs had previously been reported in another context. Made up mostly of children and adolescents, the cohort included ten female and six male twin pairs ranging in age from roughly 2.0 to 40 years, with a median of around 9 years. Twins were ranked among 1,000 or so cohort participants for weight-for-height and FEVPerc (FEV1 disease centile) on the day of blood sampling. TCR beta repertoires were compared within and between 16 monozygotic twin pairs with cystic fibrosis so that genetic influence on V and J gene usage could be assessed.

What the research found in general, with its limitations: Simpson clonality was generally low (median about 0.009), suggesting a naive-dominated repertoire, with higher clonality in the most severely affected patients. No association turned up between shared CDR3 numbers and age, concordance or disease severity, and the cohort was small. V gene usage was most similar to the co-twin in 13 of 16 pairs, and J usage was most similar to the co-twin in 8 of 16 pairs, which suggests genetic constraints. Monozygotic CF twin pairs shared significantly more nucleotide-identical clonotypes within each pair than unrelated CF individuals shared with one another (P = 0.000026, Mann-Whitney).

Following the manufacturer's instructions, the researchers used the immunoSEQ immune profiling system to amplify TCR beta CDR3 regions via multiplex PCR. An Illumina NextSeq system was used to carry out the sequencing. The published analysis was carried out like this. The immunoSEQ Analyzer platform handled processing of the sequence data, and clonality was calculated by taking the square root of Simpson's index of productive rearrangements. Similarity in V and J usage was quantified by Jensen-Shannon distance, and CDR3 generation probabilities were calculated with OLGA. Shared CDR3 sequences were searched in the immuneACCESS database (August 2020) and in VDJdb (December 2020). The source is immuneACCESS, and TCRdb retained only in-frame sequences with V and J called. Part of the clones is not carried over; for the studies checked, unresolved V genes explain less than half of this, and the remainder is unexplained. That table furnishes V, J and clone size, whereas the DNA furnished D and trimming. The sample includes roughly 25,000 clones, with approximately 90% observed a single time. Of the sample, roughly 0.3% is held by the ten largest clones.

For CDR1 and CDR2, the germline V gene lists SGHTS and YDEGEE. The CDR3 has 13 amino acids, counting the end cysteine and phenylalanine. Just CDR3 DNA is preserved here, 39 bases in frame from base 1. The junction carries 8 bases between V and J, which are trimmed by 1 base and 9 bases respectively. With respect to this clone: Its target antigen remains unknown. Nothing much larger sits one base from this clone, and base qualities are not available.

The twin pairs came from the European Cystic Fibrosis Twin and Sibling Study Cohort, which recruited patients from over 150 CF clinics across 14 European countries. Zygosity and CFTR genotype were verified in-house, and zygosity was tested by multiplex PCR of nine short tandem repeat loci. Peripheral blood was sampled from each twin, with clinical parameters recorded on the day of blood sampling. Genomic DNA was isolated from peripheral blood cells with phenol/chloroform and kept in TE buffer at 4 degrees C. In this chain, TRBV5-8 is recombined with TRBJ1-6; the D segment could be TRBD1, given 5 matching bases. The sample was blood. This sequence was found in a girl aged 2-15 years with cystic fibrosis. CDR3 loop: CASSLTGGSPLHF. The sequenced DNA: TGTGCCAGCAGCTTGACAGGAGGTTCACCCCTCCACTTT.